The sequence of this T cell receptor (beta chain) was determined in a study of cytomegalovirus exposure and HLA in healthy donors (dated by TCRdb to 2017 to 2019). In terms of the full investigation: In an earlier analysis of several hundred of the donors, about 260 Gb of sequence data and some 120 million unique TCR beta sequences from about 190 million T cells were reported. High-throughput TCR immunosequencing, statistical association of individual TCRs with disease status, and machine learning were combined to predict cytomegalovirus infection status. Of the approximately 400 genotyped donors, 81% were placed in the genetic ancestry cluster associated with self-reported Caucasian donors. The study aimed to test whether signatures of past pathogen exposure could be identified by cataloging public T cell receptors. Donor age, sex, ethnicity and CMV serostatus were collected together with the repertoire data. Class I and class II HLA loci were covered by the typing at four-digit resolution. Because of strong linkage in the cohort, five DR-DQ haplotypes were treated as single units for association and clustering. A separate validation cohort of about 110 different subjects was used in addition to the approximately 700-subject first cohort. To study patterns of TCR occurrence, a later analysis re-analyzed previously published TCR beta repertoires from 700 or so donors and added high-resolution HLA genotyping. Every discovery cohort repertoire had been produced on one sequencing platform. Genome-wide SNP genotypes for about 55% of the roughly 670 donors were used in a later genetic analysis, which treated that subset as a discovery cohort. To decide whether each TCR beta V gene segment behaved as functional or pseudogenic, an earlier analysis of approximately 600 of the donors relied on high-throughput TCR beta sequencing. Using immunosequencing, the study profiled T cell repertoires from about 610 subjects and related those repertoires to cytomegalovirus serostatus. An early release covering over 500 HLA-typed donors comprised around 300 gigabases of sequencing data and tens of millions of unique TCR sequences. Among around 400 genotyped donors of the cohort, an average of around 240,000 unique TCR beta nucleotide sequences was sequenced per donor, of which about 20% were non-productive. Typing coverage varied by locus: about 620-630 donors for A, B, C, DRB1 and DQB1; roughly 510 for DQA1; about 600 for DPA1; more than 450 for DPB1. Rather than using new phenotypic data, the later analysis identified candidate immune exposures from TCR beta sequences and from how often those sequences occurred across donors. Study-level results and caveats: Strong co-occurrence of HLA alleles, especially DR and DQ, made assigning TCR associations to individual alleles difficult. Only TCR beta chains were sequenced in this cohort, and the absence of alpha or paired-chain data limited detectable features. Linkage disequilibrium might explain the correlated functional status among segregating V segments, but an unknown experimental factor could not be ruled out. A cluster of highly shared sequence variants was judged likely to represent a technical artifact of the sequencing pipeline. Compared with the roughly 710-donor mean, donors in an Asian-associated ancestry cluster had fewer N-insertions in productive TCRs, according to a later genetic analysis. In a later analysis, several top co-occurrence clusters were reported to appear linked to parvovirus B19, influenza, CMV and Epstein-Barr virus. Three of the identified cytomegalovirus-associated TCR beta chains were confirmed in vitro to be specific for cytomegalovirus antigens. A later analysis found that TCR association rates varied across HLA loci, with DRB1 alleles showing the most associated TCRs and HLA-C alleles the fewest. Cytomegalovirus status was reported to be diagnosed by the classifier with high specificity and sensitivity in both the original and validation cohorts. In a later genetic analysis, a missense DCLRE1C variant was associated with V-gene and J-gene trimming of TCR beta chains, and the association was replicated in an independent cohort. Because the 87-base-pair reads could not distinguish some IMGT-functional V segments, including TRBV6-2 and TRBV6-3, those segments were excluded. The study gave a list of 150 to 200 TCR beta chains associated with cytomegalovirus. In a later analysis, HLA-associated TCR beta chains were found to be more clonally expanded and to have lower generation probabilities than equally common non-associated chains. In a later analysis, most CMV-associated TCR beta chains were found to appear HLA-restricted, with HLA associations seemingly driven largely by CMV exposure. Most TCR sequences were observed very rarely across donors, whereas some public TCRs were present in many individuals. In an earlier analysis of around 600 of the donors, most TCR beta V segments appeared in productive rearrangements about 87% or about 30% of the time, broadly matching IMGT annotations. CMV serostatus was the only immune exposure information available for the cohort. HLA typing was unavailable for some donors at each locus, so association tests used only the typed subset. Specific HLA alleles were associated with over 15,000 TCR beta sequences at a false discovery rate of 0.05 in a later analysis. The earlier analysis of approximately 560 of the donors excluded approximately 17 rarely observed V segments, including chromosome 9 orphons, because counts were too low. A further reported finding was that TCR beta sequences accurately predicted the HLA-A and HLA-B alleles for most subjects in the first cohort. The presence/absence analyses assumed that sequencing depth was roughly uniform across donors, and that assumption may not be true. The authors suggested that the approach could potentially be extended to other disease states and immunological phenotypes.

The method behind the library was the immunoSEQ multiplex PCR assay. For the multiplex PCR, a mixture combining 60 forward primers for TCR Vbeta segments and 13 reverse primers for TCR Jbeta segments was used. Amplification of the CDR3 region of rearranged TCR beta genes was performed with a multiplex PCR assay on genomic DNA. The amplified TCR beta libraries were sequenced on the Illumina HiSeq System as 87-base-pair reads. Per the original workflow: A later analysis tallied around 87 million unique TCR beta chains across the approximately 670 repertoires, and approximately 12 million of those chains were shared by two or more donors. To remove PCR and sequencing errors, raw reads were error-corrected and collapsed into unique sequences using a nearest-neighbor algorithm that merged closely related sequences. Alignment of CDR3 sequences to IMGT reference sequences was used to assign V, D and J gene segments. For a sequence to be retained, a match of at least six nucleotides was required to both a V gene segment and a J gene segment. Rearrangements were called productive when the CDR3 lacked stop codons and stayed in frame with V and J; all others were non-productive. CDR3 was defined according to IMGT convention as the region running from the second conserved V-encoded cysteine to the conserved J-encoded phenylalanine. The earlier analysis of some 600 of the donors excluded sequences that lacked an unambiguous match to a single V gene segment. In an earlier analysis of 587 of the donors, V segments were called functional above 56.7% productive rearrangements and were called segregating when the between-donor standard deviation exceeded 5%. A statistical classification framework was developed to diagnose cytomegalovirus status using the catalog of TCR beta chain sequences. In a later analysis, V and J genes were assigned by comparing TCR nucleotide sequences against IMGT/GENE-DB human TR gene sequences. In a later analysis, CDR3 sequences and most-parsimonious VDJ recombination scenarios were assigned using the TCRdist pipeline. In a later analysis, each TCR beta chain was defined by its CDR3 amino acid sequence together with its V-gene family, and reads without a unique V-gene family were excluded. A later analysis removed several hundred highly shared, low-generation-probability nucleotide sequences to deal with suspected cross-contamination and a sequencing artifact. A later analysis calculated a clonal expansion index for each public chain from normalized within-repertoire ranks of inferred template counts. Generation probabilities in a later analysis came from a VDJ recombination model fitted to out-of-frame rearrangements, and those results were checked against IGoR. In a later analysis, TCR-TCR, TCR-HLA and TCR-CMV co-occurrence was scored with hypergeometric tests, and a repertoire-size bias correction was applied to TCR pairs. False discovery rates were estimated in a later analysis by permuting HLA or CMV assignments 20 times. In a later analysis, co-occurring TCRs were grouped with DBSCAN, and TCRdist sequence similarity was added when clustering was performed within HLA-allele-positive subsets. For co-occurrence clustering, repertoires with fewer than 30,000 or more than 120,000 public chains were excluded, along with five or six repertoires with anomalous nucleotide sharing. TCRdb obtained this table from immuneACCESS and retained in-frame rearrangements with V and J assigned. These tables miss some clones; where compared with another copy, unresolved V genes account for less than half of the shortfall, and the remainder is unexplained. V, J and clone size are taken as reported in that table, and D and trimming were inferred from the DNA itself. In this sample the table shows almost 200,000 clones, roughly three quarters of which occur a single time. The top ten hold approximately 0.36% of the sample.

The cohort consisted of 666 healthy bone marrow donors. At the time of sampling, all cohort members were nominally healthy, though unrecorded immune exposures were likely present. The donor was CMV seropositive and belonged to the group of around 300 seropositive cohort members. A peripheral blood sample was collected from each donor, and TCR beta sequencing was performed on peripheral blood mononuclear cells. The Qiagen DNeasy Blood Extraction Kit was used to extract genomic DNA from the blood cell samples. Notes on this clone: This receptor's antigen is unknown. The sample holds no much larger clone one base away, and base qualities are not on file.

Taken from the germline V gene, the CDR1 and CDR2 loops are SQVTM and ANQGSEA. Cut back by 8 bases and 1 base, the V and J ends lie 10 bases apart. The CDR3 has 12 amino acids, counting the end cysteine and phenylalanine. The entry retains the CDR3 DNA only, 36 bases that are in frame from base 1. The chain is assembled from TRBV29-1 and TRBJ2-3; the D gene is perhaps TRBD2, from 5 matching bases. The receptor comes from a male donor in good health and CMV-seropositive. What was sequenced was PBMCs. The CDR3 protein sequence reads: CSTDGGTDTQYF. The nucleotides are TGCAGCACCGACGGGGGCACAGATACGCAGTATTTT.